This TCR beta chain was identified during a study of blood T cell repertoires in COVID-19. Profiling relied on immunoSEQ multiplex PCR, and the TCRdb table lists in-frame clones only, not all of them. The table has 210,000 or so clones, about 83% seen once; the top ten hold 1.3%. Germline V gives CDR1 SGDLS, CDR2 YYNGEE. The trim removed 3 bases at V and 3 bases at J, leaving 4 bases unmatched. This CDR3 is 14 amino acids long. It was during active infection that Seattle patients were enrolled and then longitudinally followed. The sequencing sample was made of peripheral blood. The sequence was collected from a woman aged 30 to 39 with COVID-19, enrolled during active disease. The chain combines TRBV9 with TRBJ2-7, with 9 bases that match TRBD1. CDR3 bases: TGTGCCAGCAGCGAGGGACAGGGCCTCTACGAGCAGTACTTC. Its protein product is CASSEGQGLYEQYF. Full variable domain (rest looked up from reference TRBV9 and TRBJ2-7): DSGVTQTPKHLITATGQRVTLRCSPRSGDLSVYWYQQSLDQGLQFLIQYYNGEERAKGNILERFSAQQFPDLHSELNLSSLELGDSALYFCASSEGQGLYEQYFGPGTRLTVT.